This T cell receptor (beta chain) originates from a study of blood T cell repertoires in COVID-19. V was cut by 10 bases and J by 4 bases, with 13 bases left in between. Germline CDR1 SNHLY, CDR2 FYNNEI. This CDR3 contains 12 residues. Some clones are missing from TCRdb's copy, which holds only in-frame ones; the method was immunoSEQ multiplex PCR. The data contain 200,000 to 250,000 clones, about 80% of them seen just once; the ten biggest clones take up around 2.7%. Sequencing was done on a sample of peripheral blood. This TCR was sampled from a woman aged 30 to 39 who had recovered from COVID-19. The V gene is TRBV2, the J gene TRBJ2-5, with a possible D match to TRBD2 (5 bases). CDR3 residues: CAITRHRETQYF. CDR3 DNA sequence: TGTGCCATAACTAGGCACCGAGAGACCCAGTACTTC.